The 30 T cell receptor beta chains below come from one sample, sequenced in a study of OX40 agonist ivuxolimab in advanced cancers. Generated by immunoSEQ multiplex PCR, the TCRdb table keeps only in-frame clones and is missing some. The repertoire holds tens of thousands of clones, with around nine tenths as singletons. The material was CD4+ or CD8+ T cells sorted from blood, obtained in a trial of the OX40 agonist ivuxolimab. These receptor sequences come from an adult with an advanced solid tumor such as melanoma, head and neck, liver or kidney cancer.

This CDR3 is CASREQRVSGANVLTF. The CDR3 region has the DNA TGTGCCAGCAGGGAACAACGGGTATCTGGGGCCAACGTCCTGACTTTC. The chain recombines TRBV2 with TRBJ2-6; the D is unclear. This CDR3 region has 16 residues. Trimming left V 6 bases short and J 1 base short, with 13 bases between. Per germline, CDR1 SNHLY and CDR2 FYNNEI.

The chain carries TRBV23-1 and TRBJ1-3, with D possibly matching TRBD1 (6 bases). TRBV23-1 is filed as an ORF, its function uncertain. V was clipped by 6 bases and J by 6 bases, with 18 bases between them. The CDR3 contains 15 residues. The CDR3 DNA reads TGCGCCAGCAGCCAACGAAGGGGGGCTCAAAACACCATATATTTT. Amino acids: CASSQRRGAQNTIYF.

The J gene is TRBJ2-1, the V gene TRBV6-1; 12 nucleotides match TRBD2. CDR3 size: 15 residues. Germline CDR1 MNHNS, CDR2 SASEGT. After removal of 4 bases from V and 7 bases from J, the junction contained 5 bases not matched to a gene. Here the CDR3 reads CASSVTSGGRNEQFF. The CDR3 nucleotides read TGTGCCAGCAGTGTCACTAGCGGGGGGAGGAATGAGCAGTTCTTC.

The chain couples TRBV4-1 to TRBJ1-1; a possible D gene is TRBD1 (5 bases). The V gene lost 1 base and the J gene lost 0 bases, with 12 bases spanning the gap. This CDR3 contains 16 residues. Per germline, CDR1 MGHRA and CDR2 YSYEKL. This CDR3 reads CASSQGKGHLNTEAFF. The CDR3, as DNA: TGCGCCAGCAGCCAAGGTAAAGGACACTTGAACACTGAAGCTTTCTTT.

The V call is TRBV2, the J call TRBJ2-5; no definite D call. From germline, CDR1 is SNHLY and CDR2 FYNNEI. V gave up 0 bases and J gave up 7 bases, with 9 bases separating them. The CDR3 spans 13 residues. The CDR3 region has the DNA TGTGCCAGCAGTGAAGCCTCTCGCCCGACCCAGTACTTC. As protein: CASSEASRPTQYF.

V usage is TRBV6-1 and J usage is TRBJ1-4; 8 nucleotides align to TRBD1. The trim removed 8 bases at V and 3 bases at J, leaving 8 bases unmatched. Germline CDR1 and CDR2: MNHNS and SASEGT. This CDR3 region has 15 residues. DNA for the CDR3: TGTGCCAGCGTCACAGGGGGAGTAGCTAATGAAAAACTGTTTTTT. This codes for CASVTGGVANEKLFF.

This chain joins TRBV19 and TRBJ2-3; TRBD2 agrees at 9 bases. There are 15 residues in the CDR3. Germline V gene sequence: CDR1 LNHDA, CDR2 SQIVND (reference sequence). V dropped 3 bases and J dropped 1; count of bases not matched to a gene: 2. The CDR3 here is CASSIWTSGTDTQYF. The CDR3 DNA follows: TGTGCCAGTAGTATTTGGACTAGCGGCACAGATACGCAGTATTTT.

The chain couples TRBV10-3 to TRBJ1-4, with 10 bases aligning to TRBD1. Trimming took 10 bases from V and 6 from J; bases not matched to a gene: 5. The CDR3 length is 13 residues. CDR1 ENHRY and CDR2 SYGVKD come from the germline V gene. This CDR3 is CATGGQGYEKLFF. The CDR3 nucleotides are TGTGCCACAGGGGGACAGGGGTATGAAAAACTGTTTTTT.

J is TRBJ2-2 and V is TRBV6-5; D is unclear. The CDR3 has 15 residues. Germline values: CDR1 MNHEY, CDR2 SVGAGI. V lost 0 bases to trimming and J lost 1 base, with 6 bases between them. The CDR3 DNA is TGTGCCAGCAGTTACTCGTCCCTGAACACCGGGGAGCTGTTTTTT. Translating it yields CASSYSSLNTGELFF.

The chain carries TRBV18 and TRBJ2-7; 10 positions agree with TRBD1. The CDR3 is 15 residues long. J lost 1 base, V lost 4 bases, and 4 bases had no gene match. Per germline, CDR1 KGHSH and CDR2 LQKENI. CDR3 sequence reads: CASSRSGQGSYEQYF. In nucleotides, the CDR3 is TGTGCCAGCTCACGATCGGGACAGGGGTCCTACGAGCAGTACTTC.

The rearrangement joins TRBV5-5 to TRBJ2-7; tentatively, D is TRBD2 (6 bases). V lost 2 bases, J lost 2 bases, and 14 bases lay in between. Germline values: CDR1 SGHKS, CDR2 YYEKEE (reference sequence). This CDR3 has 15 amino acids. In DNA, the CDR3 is TGTGCCAGCAGCTTAGCGCTTGGGGAGGCCTACGAGCAGTACTTC. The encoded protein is CASSLALGEAYEQYF.

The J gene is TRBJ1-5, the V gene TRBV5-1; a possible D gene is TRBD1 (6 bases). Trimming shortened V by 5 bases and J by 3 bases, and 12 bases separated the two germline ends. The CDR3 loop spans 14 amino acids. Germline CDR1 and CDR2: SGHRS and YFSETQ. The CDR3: CASREGTNNQPQHF. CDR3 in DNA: TGCGCCAGCAGGGAGGGGACAAACAATCAGCCCCAGCATTTT.

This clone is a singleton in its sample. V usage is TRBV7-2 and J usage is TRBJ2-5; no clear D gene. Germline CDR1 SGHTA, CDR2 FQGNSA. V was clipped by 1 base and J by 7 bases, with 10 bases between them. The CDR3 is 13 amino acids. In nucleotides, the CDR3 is TGTGCCAGCAGCTTAGAGGCATTTGGGACCCAGTACTTC. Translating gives CASSLEAFGTQYF.

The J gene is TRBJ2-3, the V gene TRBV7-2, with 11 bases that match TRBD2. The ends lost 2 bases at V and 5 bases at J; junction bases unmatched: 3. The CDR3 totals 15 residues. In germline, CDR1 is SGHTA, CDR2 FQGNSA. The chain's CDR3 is CASSLRLAGGDTQYF. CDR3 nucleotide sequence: TGTGCCAGCAGCTTACGTCTAGCGGGAGGAGATACGCAGTATTTT.

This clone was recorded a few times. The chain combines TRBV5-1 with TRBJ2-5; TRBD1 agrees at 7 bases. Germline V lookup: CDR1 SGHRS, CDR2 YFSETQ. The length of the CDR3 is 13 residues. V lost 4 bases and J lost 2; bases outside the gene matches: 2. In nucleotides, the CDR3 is TGCGCCAGCAGCCCGGGACAGCAAGAGACCCAGTACTTC. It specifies CASSPGQQETQYF.

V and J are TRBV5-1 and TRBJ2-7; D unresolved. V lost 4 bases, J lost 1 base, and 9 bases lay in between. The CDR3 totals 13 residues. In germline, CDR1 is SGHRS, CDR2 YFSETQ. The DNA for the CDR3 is TGCGCCAGCAGCCTGACCCGATCCTACGAGCAGTACTTC. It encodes CASSLTRSYEQYF.

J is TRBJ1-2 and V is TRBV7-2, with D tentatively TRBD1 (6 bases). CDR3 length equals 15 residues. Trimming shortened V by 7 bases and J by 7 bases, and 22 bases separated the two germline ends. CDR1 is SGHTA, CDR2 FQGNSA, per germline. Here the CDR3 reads CASTRGQPGVFGYTF. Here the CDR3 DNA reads TGTGCCAGCACCCGGGGGCAGCCTGGAGTCTTTGGCTACACCTTC.

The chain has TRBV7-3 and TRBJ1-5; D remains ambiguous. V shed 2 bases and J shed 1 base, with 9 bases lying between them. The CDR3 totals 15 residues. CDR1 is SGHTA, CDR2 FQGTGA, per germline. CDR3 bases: TGTGCCAGCAGCTTAGACGGCAGCAGCAATCAGCCCCAGCATTTT. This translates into CASSLDGSSNQPQHF.

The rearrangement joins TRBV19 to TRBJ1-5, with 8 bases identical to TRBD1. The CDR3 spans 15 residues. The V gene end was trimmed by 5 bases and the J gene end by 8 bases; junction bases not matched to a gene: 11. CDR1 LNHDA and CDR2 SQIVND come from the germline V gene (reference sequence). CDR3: CASSSTATGDEPQHF. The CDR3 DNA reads TGTGCCAGTAGTTCGACCGCGACAGGGGATGAGCCCCAGCATTTT. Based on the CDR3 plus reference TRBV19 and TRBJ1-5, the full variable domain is DGGITQSPKYLFRKEGQNVTLSCEQNLNHDAMYWYRQDPGQGLRLIYYSQIVNDFQKGDIAEGYSVSREKKESFPLTVTSAQKNPTAFYLCASSSTATGDEPQHFGDGTRLSIL.

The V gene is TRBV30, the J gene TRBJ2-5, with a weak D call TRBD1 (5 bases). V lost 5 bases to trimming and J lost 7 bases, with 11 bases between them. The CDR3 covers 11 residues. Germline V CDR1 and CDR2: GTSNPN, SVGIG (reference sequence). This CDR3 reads CAWQGVGTQYF. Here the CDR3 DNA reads TGTGCCTGGCAGGGTGTGGGGACCCAGTACTTC. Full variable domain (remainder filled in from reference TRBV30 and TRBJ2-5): SQTIHQWPATLVQPVGSPLSLECTVEGTSNPNLYWYRQAAGRGLQLLFYSVGIGQISSEVPQNLSASRPQDRQFILSSKKLLLSDSGFYLCAWQGVGTQYFGPGTRLLVL.

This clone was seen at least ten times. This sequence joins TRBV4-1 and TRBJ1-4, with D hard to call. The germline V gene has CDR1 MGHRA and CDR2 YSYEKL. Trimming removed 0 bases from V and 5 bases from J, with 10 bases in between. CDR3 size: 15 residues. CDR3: CASSQENQQNEKLFF. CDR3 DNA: TGCGCCAGCAGCCAAGAAAACCAGCAGAATGAAAAACTGTTTTTT.

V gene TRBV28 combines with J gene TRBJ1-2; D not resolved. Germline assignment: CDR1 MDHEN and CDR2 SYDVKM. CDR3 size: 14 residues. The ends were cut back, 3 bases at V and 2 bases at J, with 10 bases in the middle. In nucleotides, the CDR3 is TGTGCCAGCAGTTTGGTTGTCCTAAACTATGGCTACACCTTC. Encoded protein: CASSLVVLNYGYTF.

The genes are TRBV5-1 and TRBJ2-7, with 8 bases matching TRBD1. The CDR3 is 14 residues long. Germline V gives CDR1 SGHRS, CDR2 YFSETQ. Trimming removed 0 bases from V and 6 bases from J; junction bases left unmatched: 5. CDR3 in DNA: TGCGCCAGCAGCTTGGGGGACAGGTTGCGCGAGCAGTACTTC. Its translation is CASSLGDRLREQYF. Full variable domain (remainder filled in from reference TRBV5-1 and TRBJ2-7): KAGVTQTPRYLIKTRGQQVTLSCSPISGHRSVSWYQQTPGQGLQFLFEYFSETQRNKGNFPGRFSGRQFSNSRSEMNVSTLELGDSALYLCASSLGDRLREQYFGPGTRLTVT.

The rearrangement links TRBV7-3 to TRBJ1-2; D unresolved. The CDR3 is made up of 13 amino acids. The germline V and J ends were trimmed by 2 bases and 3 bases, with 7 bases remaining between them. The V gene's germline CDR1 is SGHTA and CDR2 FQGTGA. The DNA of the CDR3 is TGTGCCAGCAGCTTATCCGGGGACTATGGCTACACCTTC. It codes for CASSLSGDYGYTF.

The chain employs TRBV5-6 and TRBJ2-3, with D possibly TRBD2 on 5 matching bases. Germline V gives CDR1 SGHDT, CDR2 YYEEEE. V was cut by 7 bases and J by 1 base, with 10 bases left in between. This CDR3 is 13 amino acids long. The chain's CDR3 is CASLRRGTDTQYF. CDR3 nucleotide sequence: TGTGCCAGCCTCCGGCGGGGCACAGATACGCAGTATTTT.

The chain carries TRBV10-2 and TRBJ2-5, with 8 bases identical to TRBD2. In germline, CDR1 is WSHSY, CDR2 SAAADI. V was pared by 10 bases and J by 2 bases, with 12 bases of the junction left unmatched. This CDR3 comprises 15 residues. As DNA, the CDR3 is TGCGCCACCTCCCATGGCGGGAGGCCTCAAGAGACCCAGTACTTC. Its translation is CATSHGGRPQETQYF.

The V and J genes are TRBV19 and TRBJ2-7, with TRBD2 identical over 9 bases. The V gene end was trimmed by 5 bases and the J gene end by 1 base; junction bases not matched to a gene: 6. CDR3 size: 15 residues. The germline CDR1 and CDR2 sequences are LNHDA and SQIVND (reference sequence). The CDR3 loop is CASSPAGGRSYEQYF. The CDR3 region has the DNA TGTGCCAGTAGTCCGGCGGGAGGGAGATCCTACGAGCAGTACTTC.

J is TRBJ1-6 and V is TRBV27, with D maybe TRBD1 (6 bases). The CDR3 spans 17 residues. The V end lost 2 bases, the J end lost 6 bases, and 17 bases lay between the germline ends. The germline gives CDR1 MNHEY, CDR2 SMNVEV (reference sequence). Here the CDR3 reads CASSLKGQPRGNSPLHF. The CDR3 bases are TGTGCCAGCAGTTTAAAAGGACAGCCGCGAGGTAATTCACCCCTCCACTTT.

The CDR3 DNA is TGCGCCAGCAGGTCGGAGGGGGCCCAGCAGTACTTC. Residues: CASRSEGAQQYF. The chain is built from TRBV5-1 and TRBJ2-7, with D possibly TRBD1 on 7 matching bases. V was cut by 5 bases and J by 8 bases, with 14 bases left in between. CDR1 and CDR2 from the germline V gene are SGHRS and YFSETQ. This CDR3 is built from 12 residues.

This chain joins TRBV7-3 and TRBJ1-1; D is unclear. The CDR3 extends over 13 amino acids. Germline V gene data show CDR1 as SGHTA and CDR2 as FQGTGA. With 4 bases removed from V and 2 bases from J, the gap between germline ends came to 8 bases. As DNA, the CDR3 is TGTGCCAGCAGCTCCGGGCCCAACACTGAAGCTTTCTTT. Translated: CASSSGPNTEAFF.